Sequencing of this TCR beta chain was carried out in a study of blood T cell repertoires in COVID-19. Participants reported their clinical history, and cohort assignment relied on those reports. The table came from immunoSEQ multiplex PCR; TCRdb's copy has only in-frame clones and leaves some out. The sample has 160,000 or so clones, about four fifths seen once. V shed 0 bases, J shed 7 bases, and the junction held 2 bases outside the gene matches. This CDR3 region has 15 residues. Germline V lookup: CDR1 LNHNV, CDR2 YYDKDF (reference sequence). The sample was PBMCs or T cells enriched from blood (not recorded which). The TCR comes from a man aged 60 to 69 who had recovered from COVID-19. This chain connects TRBV15 to TRBJ1-4; 10 bases align to TRBD1. The CDR3 loop is CATSRDRTGGEKLFF. The DNA of the CDR3 is TGTGCCACCAGCAGAGATAGGACAGGGGGTGAAAAACTGTTTTTT.